This T cell receptor beta chain was documented in a study of T cell responses to AZD1222 COVID-19 vaccine. Overall study findings and caveats: Among AZD1222 vaccinees, only six or seven were seropositive at baseline.

The table came from immunoSEQ multiplex PCR; TCRdb's copy has only in-frame clones and leaves some out. The sample lists some 160,000 clones; roughly 89% were seen once. In regard to this clone: Its antigen is not known.

This sequence was found in an adult in good health. The material was peripheral blood, obtained on day 0 of AZD1222 vaccination.

The chain's CDR3 is CASSHKATTDTQYF. CDR3 sequence (DNA): TGTGCCAGCTCACACAAGGCCACCACAGATACGCAGTATTTT. The gene calls are TRBV18 and TRBJ2-3; D unclear. CDR1 is KGHSH and CDR2 is LQKENI in the germline V gene. Trimming removed 4 bases at V and 2 bases at J, with 10 bases between. There are 14 residues in the CDR3.